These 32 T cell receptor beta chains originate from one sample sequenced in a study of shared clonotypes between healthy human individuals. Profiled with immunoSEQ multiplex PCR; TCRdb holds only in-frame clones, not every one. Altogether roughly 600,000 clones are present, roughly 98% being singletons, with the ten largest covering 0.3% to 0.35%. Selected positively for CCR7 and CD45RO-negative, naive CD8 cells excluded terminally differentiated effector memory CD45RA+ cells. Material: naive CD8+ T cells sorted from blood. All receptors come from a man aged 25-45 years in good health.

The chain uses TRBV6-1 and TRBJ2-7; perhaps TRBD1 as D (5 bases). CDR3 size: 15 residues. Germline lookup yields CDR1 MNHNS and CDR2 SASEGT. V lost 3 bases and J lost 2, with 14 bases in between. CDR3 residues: CASSEWTHYTYEQYF. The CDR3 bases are TGTGCCAGCAGTGAGTGGACACATTATACCTACGAGCAGTACTTC.

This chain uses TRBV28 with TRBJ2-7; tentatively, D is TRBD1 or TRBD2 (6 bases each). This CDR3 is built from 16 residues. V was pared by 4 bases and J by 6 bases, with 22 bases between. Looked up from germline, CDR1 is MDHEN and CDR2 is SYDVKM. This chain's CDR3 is CASSSPDSPQEGEQYF. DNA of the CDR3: TGTGCCAGCAGTTCCCCGGACAGTCCTCAGGAGGGCGAGCAGTACTTC. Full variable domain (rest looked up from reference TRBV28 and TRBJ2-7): DVKVTQSSRYLVKRTGEKVFLECVQDMDHENMFWYRQDPGLGLRLIYFSYDVKMKEKGDIPEGYSVSREKKERFSLILESASTNQTSMYLCASSSPDSPQEGEQYFGPGTRLTVT.

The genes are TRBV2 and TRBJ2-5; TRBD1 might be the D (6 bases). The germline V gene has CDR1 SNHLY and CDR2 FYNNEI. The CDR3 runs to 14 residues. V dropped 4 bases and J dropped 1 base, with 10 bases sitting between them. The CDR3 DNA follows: TGTGCCAGCAGTGGGTTGGGGGCCCAAGAGACCCAGTACTTC. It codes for CASSGLGAQETQYF.

The CDR3 sequence is CASSLVLSELVYNEQFF. The CDR3 coding sequence is TGTGCCAGCAGCTTAGTCTTATCGGAGTTAGTCTACAATGAGCAGTTCTTC. The chain carries TRBV7-8 and TRBJ2-1; no definite D call. CDR1 and CDR2 from the germline V gene are SGHVS and FQNEAQ. V dropped 1 base and J dropped 3 bases, with 16 bases sitting between them. The CDR3 is 17 amino acids.

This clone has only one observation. The CDR3 nucleotides are TGTGCCAGCAGCCTCGTGAACAATCAGCCCCAGCATTTT. Translated: CASSLVNNQPQHF. This chain connects TRBV7-9 to TRBJ1-5, with D uncertain. This CDR3 is built from 13 residues. Per germline, CDR1 SEHNR and CDR2 FQNEAQ (reference sequence). Deletions cut 5 bases from V and 3 bases from J, with 8 bases between.

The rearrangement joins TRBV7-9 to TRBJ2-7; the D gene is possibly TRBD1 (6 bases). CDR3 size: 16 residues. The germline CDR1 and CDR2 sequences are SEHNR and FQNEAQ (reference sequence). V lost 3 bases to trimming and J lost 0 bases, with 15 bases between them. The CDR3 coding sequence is TGTGCCAGCAGCTTTAACAGACAGGATTACTCCTACGAGCAGTACTTC. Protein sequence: CASSFNRQDYSYEQYF.

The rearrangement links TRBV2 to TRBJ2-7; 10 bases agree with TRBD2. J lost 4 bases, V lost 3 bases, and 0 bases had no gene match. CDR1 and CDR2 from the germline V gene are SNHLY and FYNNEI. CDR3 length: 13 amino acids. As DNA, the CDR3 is TGTGCCAGCAGTGAGGGACTAGCGTACGAGCAGTACTTC. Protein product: CASSEGLAYEQYF.

CDR3 DNA sequence: TGTGCCAGCAGCAAAGAATTCTTGCGGAGTACGGCAGCTGGACAGCCCCAGCATTTT. This sequence encodes CASSKEFLRSTAAGQPQHF. The V gene is TRBV21-1, the J gene TRBJ1-5. TRBV21-1 is listed as a pseudogene. The CDR3 is 19 residues long.

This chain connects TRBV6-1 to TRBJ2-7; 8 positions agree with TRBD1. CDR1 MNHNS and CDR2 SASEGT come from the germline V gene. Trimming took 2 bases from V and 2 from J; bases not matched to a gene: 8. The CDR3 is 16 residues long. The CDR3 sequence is CASSERLWTGTYEQYF. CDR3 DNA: TGTGCCAGCAGTGAAAGACTGTGGACAGGGACCTACGAGCAGTACTTC.

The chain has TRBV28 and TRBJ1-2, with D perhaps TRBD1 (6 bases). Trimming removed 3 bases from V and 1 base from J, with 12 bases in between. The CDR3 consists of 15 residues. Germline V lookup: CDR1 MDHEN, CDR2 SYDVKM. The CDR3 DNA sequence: TGTGCCAGCAGTTTTCAGGGGATGAATAACTATGGCTACACCTTC. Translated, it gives CASSFQGMNNYGYTF.

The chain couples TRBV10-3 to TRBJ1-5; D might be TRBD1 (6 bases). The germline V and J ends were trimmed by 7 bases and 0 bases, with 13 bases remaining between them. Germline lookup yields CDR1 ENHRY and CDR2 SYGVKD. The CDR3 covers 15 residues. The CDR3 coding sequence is TGTGCCATCAAGGGGGGAGAACATAGCAATCAGCCCCAGCATTTT. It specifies CAIKGGEHSNQPQHF.

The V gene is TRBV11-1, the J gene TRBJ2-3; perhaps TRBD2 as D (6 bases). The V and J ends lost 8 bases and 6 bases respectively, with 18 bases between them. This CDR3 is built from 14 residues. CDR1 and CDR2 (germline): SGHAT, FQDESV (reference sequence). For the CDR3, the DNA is TGTGCCAGCTCCGAGGGACTGGGTATCGATACGCAGTATTTT. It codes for CASSEGLGIDTQYF. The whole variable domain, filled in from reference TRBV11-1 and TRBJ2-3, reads EAEVAQSPRYKITEKSQAVAFWCDPISGHATLYWYRQILGQGPELLVQFQDESVVDDSQLPKDRFSAERLKGVDSTLKIQPAELGDSAMYLCASSEGLGIDTQYFGPGTRLTVL.

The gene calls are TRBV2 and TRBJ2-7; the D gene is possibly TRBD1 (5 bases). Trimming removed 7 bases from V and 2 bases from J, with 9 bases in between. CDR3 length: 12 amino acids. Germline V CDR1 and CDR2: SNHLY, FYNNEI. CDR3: CASKGQAYEQYF. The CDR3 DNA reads TGTGCCAGCAAGGGGCAGGCCTACGAGCAGTACTTC.

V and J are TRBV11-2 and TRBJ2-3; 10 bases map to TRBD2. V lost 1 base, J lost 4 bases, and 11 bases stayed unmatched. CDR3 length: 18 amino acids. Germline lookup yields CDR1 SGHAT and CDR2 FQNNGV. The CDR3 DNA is TGTGCCAGCAGCTTAGGGAGGACTAGCGGAGAGGGGGCAGATACGCAGTATTTT. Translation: CASSLGRTSGEGADTQYF.

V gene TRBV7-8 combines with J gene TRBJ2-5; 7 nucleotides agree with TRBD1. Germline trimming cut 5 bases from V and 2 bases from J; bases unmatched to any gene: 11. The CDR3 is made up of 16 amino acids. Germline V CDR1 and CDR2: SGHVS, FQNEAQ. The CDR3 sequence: CASSGSTGTDQETQYF. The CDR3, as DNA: TGTGCCAGCAGCGGGTCCACAGGGACAGATCAAGAGACCCAGTACTTC.

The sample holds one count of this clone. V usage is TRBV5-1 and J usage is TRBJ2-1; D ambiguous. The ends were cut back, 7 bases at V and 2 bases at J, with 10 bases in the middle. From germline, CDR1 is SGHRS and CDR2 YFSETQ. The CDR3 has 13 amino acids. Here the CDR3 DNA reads TGCGCCAGCGTCGATCCCCCCTACAATGAGCAGTTCTTC. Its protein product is CASVDPPYNEQFF.

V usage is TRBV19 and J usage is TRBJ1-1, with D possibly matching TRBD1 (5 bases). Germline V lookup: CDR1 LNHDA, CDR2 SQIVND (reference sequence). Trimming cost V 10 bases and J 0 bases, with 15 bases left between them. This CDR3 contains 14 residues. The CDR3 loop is CATQEGSMNTEAFF. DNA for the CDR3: TGTGCCACCCAAGAGGGGTCCATGAACACTGAAGCTTTCTTT.

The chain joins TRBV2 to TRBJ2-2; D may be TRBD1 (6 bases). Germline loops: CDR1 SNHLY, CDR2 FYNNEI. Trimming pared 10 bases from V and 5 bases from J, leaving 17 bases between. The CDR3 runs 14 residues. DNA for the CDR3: TGTGCCACCGAGAGACAGGTGGGAACCGGGGAGCTGTTTTTT. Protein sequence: CATERQVGTGELFF. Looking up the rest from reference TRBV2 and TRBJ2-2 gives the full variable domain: EPEVTQTPSHQVTQMGQEVILRCVPISNHLYFYWYRQILGQKVEFLVSFYNNEISEKSEIFDDQFSVERPDGSNFTLKIRSTKLEDSAMYFCATERQVGTGELFFGEGSRLTVL.

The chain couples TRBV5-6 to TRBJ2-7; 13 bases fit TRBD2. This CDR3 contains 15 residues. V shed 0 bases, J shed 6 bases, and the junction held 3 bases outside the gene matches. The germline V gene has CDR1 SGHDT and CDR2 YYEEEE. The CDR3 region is CASSLGTSGGSEQYF. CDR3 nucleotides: TGTGCCAGCAGCTTGGGGACTAGCGGGGGATCCGAGCAGTACTTC.

Here the CDR3 reads CASSGPGSNGNIQYF. In nucleotides, the CDR3 is TGTGCCAGCAGCGGCCCCGGTTCGAATGGAAACATTCAGTACTTC. This chain joins TRBV11-3 and TRBJ2-4; D gene unclear. This CDR3 is built from 15 residues. Per germline, CDR1 SGHNT and CDR2 YENEEA. The germline V and J ends were trimmed by 5 bases and 6 bases, with 17 bases remaining between them. Full variable domain (missing parts from reference TRBV11-3 and TRBJ2-4): EAGVVQSPRYKIIEKKQPVAFWCNPISGHNTLYWYLQNLGQGPELLIRYENEEAVDDSQLPKDRFSAERLKGVDSTLKIQPAELGDSAVYLCASSGPGSNGNIQYFGAGTRLSVL.

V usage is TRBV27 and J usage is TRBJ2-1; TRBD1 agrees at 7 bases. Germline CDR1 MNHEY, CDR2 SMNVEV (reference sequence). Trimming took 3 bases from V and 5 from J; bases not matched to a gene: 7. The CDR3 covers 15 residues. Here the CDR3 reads CASSFPGTADNEQFF. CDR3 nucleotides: TGTGCCAGCAGTTTCCCCGGGACAGCCGACAATGAGCAGTTCTTC.

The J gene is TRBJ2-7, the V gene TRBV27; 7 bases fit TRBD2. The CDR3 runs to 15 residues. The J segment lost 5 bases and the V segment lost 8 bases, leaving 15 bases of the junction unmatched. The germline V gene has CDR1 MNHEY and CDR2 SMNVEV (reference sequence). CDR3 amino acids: CASGIGFSGYDEQYF. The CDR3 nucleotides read TGTGCCAGCGGCATAGGGTTTAGCGGGTACGACGAGCAGTACTTC.

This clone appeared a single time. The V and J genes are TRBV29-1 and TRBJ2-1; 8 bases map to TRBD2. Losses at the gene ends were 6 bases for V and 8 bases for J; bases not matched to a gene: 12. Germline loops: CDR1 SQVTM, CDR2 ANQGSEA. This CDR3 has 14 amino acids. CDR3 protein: CSVSGSSGRHEQFF. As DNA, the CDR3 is TGCAGCGTCTCTGGAAGCAGCGGGAGACATGAGCAGTTCTTC.

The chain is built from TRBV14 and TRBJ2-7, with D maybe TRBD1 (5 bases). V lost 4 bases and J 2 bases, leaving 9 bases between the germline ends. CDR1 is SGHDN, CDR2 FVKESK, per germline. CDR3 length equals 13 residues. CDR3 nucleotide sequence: TGTGCCAGCAGCCTGGCAGGGACCTACGAGCAGTACTTC. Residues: CASSLAGTYEQYF.

This CDR3 is CASSARTGSSYEQYF. CDR3 in DNA: TGTGCCAGCAGCGCTAGGACAGGTAGTTCCTACGAGCAGTACTTC. The gene calls are TRBV7-8 and TRBJ2-7, with 7 nucleotides matching TRBD1. Trimming at V came to 5 bases and at J to 1 base, leaving 8 bases not matched to a gene. The CDR3 has 15 amino acids. Germline CDR1 reads SGHVS; CDR2 reads FQNEAQ.

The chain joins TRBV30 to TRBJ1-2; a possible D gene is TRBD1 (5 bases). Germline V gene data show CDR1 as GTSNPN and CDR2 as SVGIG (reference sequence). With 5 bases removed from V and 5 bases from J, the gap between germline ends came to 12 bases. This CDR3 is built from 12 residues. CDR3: CAWVGTVYGYTF. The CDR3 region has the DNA TGTGCCTGGGTTGGGACTGTTTATGGCTACACCTTC.

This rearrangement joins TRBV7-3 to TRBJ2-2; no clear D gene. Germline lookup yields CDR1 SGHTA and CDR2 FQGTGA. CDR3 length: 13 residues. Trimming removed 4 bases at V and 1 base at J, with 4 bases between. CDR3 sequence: CASSSLNTGELFF. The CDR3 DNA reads TGTGCCAGCAGCTCGCTGAACACCGGGGAGCTGTTTTTT.

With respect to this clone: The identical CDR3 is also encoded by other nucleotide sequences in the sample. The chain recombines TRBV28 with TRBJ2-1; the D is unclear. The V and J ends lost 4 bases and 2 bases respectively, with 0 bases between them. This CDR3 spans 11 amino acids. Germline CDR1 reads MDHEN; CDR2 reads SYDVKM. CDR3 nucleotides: TGTGCCAGCAGTTCCTACAATGAGCAGTTCTTC. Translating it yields CASSSYNEQFF.

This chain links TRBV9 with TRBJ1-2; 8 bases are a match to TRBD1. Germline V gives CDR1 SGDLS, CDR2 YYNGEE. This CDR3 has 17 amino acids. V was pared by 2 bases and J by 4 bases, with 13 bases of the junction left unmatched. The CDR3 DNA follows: TGTGCCAGCAGCGTCGGGCAGGGGGCAACTAGATCCTATGGCTACACCTTC. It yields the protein CASSVGQGATRSYGYTF. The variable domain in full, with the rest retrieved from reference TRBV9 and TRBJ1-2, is DSGVTQTPKHLITATGQRVTLRCSPRSGDLSVYWYQQSLDQGLQFLIQYYNGEERAKGNILERFSAQQFPDLHSELNLSSLELGDSALYFCASSVGQGATRSYGYTFGSGTRLTVV.

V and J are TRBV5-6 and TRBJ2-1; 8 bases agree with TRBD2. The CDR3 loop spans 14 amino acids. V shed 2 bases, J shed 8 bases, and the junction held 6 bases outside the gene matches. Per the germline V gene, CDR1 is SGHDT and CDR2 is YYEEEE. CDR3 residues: CASSLAGEIDEQFF. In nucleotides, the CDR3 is TGTGCCAGCAGCTTAGCGGGAGAAATCGATGAGCAGTTCTTC.

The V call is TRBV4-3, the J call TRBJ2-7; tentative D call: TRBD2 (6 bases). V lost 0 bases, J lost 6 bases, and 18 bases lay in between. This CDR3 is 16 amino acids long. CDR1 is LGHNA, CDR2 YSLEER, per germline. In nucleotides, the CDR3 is TGCGCCAGCAGCCAAGAGGTGCCCCGGGGGAGCGGCGAGCAGTACTTC. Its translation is CASSQEVPRGSGEQYF.

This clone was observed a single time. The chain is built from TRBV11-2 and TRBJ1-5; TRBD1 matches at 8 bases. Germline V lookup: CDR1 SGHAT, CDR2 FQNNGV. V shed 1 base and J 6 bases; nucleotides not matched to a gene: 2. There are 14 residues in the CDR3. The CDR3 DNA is TGTGCCAGCAGCTTAGCAGGGGGCGGTCAGCCCCAGCATTTT. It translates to CASSLAGGGQPQHF. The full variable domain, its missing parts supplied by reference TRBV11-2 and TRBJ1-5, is EAGVAQSPRYKIIEKRQSVAFWCNPISGHATLYWYQQILGQGPKLLIQFQNNGVVDDSQLPKDRFSAERLKGVDSTLKIQPAKLEDSAVYLCASSLAGGGQPQHFGDGTRLSIL.